Below are 9 T cell receptor beta chains sequenced from a single sample in a study of blood T cells in healthy people across ages. The use of a sample-barcoded 5' primer and a J-beta primer mix characterized a second PCR of roughly 6 to 12 cycles. Each CDR3 protein is one row after TCRdb ran MiXCR on the 5' RACE reads. The table has about 780,000 distinct CDR3 sequences, about 42% seen once; the top ten hold 15% to 20%. Sample: blood. These TCRs come from a man at least 80 years old in good health.

Here the CDR3 DNA reads TGTGCCACCAGTGGGGGACAGGCCCTAGCGGGAGGTTTCCAAGAGACCCAGTACTTC. This gives the protein CATSGGQALAGGFQETQYF. This chain uses TRBV24-1 with TRBJ2-5; 11 positions match TRBD2. The V segment lost 5 bases and the J segment 1 base; nucleotides outside the gene matches: 14. The CDR3 is 19 residues long. Germline V lookup: CDR1 KGHDR, CDR2 SFDVKD.

This chain links TRBV2 with TRBJ2-2; D unclear. The length of the CDR3 is 15 residues. Germline lookup yields CDR1 SNHLY and CDR2 FYNNEI. Trimming took off 8 bases at V and 0 bases at J, with 13 bases between the two ends. The CDR3 DNA reads TGTGCCAGCGGGTTGCAGAACGCGAACACCGGGGAGCTGTTTTTT. Its protein product is CASGLQNANTGELFF.

This clonotype has a handful of counts. The chain couples TRBV29-1 to TRBJ2-1; 11 nucleotides match TRBD2. V dropped 6 bases and J dropped 5; count of bases not matched to a gene: 12. This CDR3 is 16 amino acids long. Per germline, CDR1 SQVTM and CDR2 ANQGSEA. CDR3 DNA sequence: TGCAGCGTGGGGGGAGCAATAGCGGGAGGGGACAATGAGCAGTTCTTC. Translated, it gives CSVGGAIAGGDNEQFF.

V is TRBV20-1 and J is TRBJ1-1; 11 bases agree with TRBD1. This CDR3 is 15 amino acids long. V lost 0 bases, J lost 6 bases, and 6 bases stayed unmatched. Looked up from germline, CDR1 is DFQATT and CDR2 is SNEGSKA (reference sequence). The CDR3, as DNA: TGCAGTGCTAGAGAGCGGACAGGGGGCTTCGCTGAAGCTTTCTTT. As protein: CSARERTGGFAEAFF.

The CDR3 is CASTTQGYEQYF. The CDR3 DNA sequence: TGTGCCAGCACCACCCAGGGGTACGAGCAGTACTTC. The chain employs TRBV28 and TRBJ2-7, with a weak D call TRBD1 (6 bases). V gave up 7 bases and J gave up 4 bases, with 11 bases separating them. Germline values: CDR1 MDHEN, CDR2 SYDVKM. This CDR3 is built from 12 residues. The whole variable domain, filled in from reference TRBV28 and TRBJ2-7, reads DVKVTQSSRYLVKRTGEKVFLECVQDMDHENMFWYRQDPGLGLRLIYFSYDVKMKEKGDIPEGYSVSREKKERFSLILESASTNQTSMYLCASTTQGYEQYFGPGTRLTVT.

The chain has TRBV7-3 and TRBJ2-1; 9 bases are shared with TRBD2. After removal of 2 bases from V and 8 bases from J, the junction contained 7 bases not matched to a gene. The length of the CDR3 is 15 residues. Germline V gene data show CDR1 as SGHTA and CDR2 as FQGTGA. The CDR3 region is CASSLQAGGWDEQFF. The CDR3 DNA reads TGTGCCAGCAGCTTACAAGCGGGAGGCTGGGATGAGCAGTTCTTC. The full variable domain, in which reference TRBV7-3 and TRBJ2-1 provide the parts outside the CDR3, is GAGVSQTPSNKVTEKGKYVELRCDPISGHTALYWYRQSLGQGPEFLIYFQGTGAADDSGLPNDRFFAVRPEGSVSTLKIQRTERGDSAVYLCASSLQAGGWDEQFFGPGTRLTVL.

The chain has TRBV12-3 or TRBV12-4 and TRBJ2-1; D not certain. CDR3 length: 15 amino acids. V dropped 3 bases and J dropped 9 bases, with 18 bases sitting between them. The CDR3 sequence: CASSFSTQTISEQFF. CDR3 in DNA: TGTGCCAGCAGTTTCTCGACCCAAACGATTAGTGAGCAGTTCTTC.

The chain carries TRBV4-3 and TRBJ2-3; possible D gene TRBD2, 5 bases. Per the germline V gene, CDR1 is LGHNA and CDR2 is YSLEER. CDR3 length: 15 residues. Trimming shortened V by 0 bases and J by 4 bases, and 11 bases separated the two germline ends. CDR3 coding DNA: TGCGCCAGCAGCCAAGACGGGGTGGAGGCAGATACGCAGTATTTT. It codes for CASSQDGVEADTQYF.

This chain uses TRBV6-2 or TRBV6-3 with TRBJ2-5; the match to TRBD2 covers 12 bases. J lost 11 bases, V lost 5 bases, and 9 bases had no gene match. Per germline, CDR1 MNHEY and CDR2 SVGEGT. This CDR3 spans 14 amino acids. As DNA, the CDR3 is TGTGCCAGCAGTGACACTAGCGGGAGGAATGAGCAGTACTTC. It translates to CASSDTSGRNEQYF.